What follows describes a single TCR beta chain. Antigen: not known. This entry belongs to a study of beta chain features in type 1 diabetes. Overall study: Cell yields, gender and age were similar in healthy donors and patients.

This CDR3 is 13 amino acids long. With V trimmed by 4 bases and J by 7 bases, 8 bases remained unmatched. In germline, CDR1 is SGHRS, CDR2 YFSETQ. Sequenced material consisted of expressed TCRB transcripts (all of the isolated RNA was reverse transcribed). Using immunoSEQ multiplex PCR, the repertoire was profiled, and TCRdb retains in-frame clones only, with some absent. The repertoire includes around 250,000 clones, about 30% of them detected once, and roughly 4.1% sits in the top ten. Study results and caveats: The study found that naive, central memory and Treg TCRB repertoires appeared more similar in patients than in healthy donors. More deletions and fewer insertions at VDJ junctions were seen in type 1 diabetes patients. PCR might pick shorter templates more often, in the same way for patients and controls.

Sequencing used central memory CD4+ T cells from blood. The chain employs TRBV5-1 and TRBJ2-7; 7 bases map to TRBD2. This TCR derives from a man aged 30 to 45 in good health. CDR3 nucleotides: TGCGCCAGCAGCAAAACTAGCGAGGGGGAGCAGTACTTC. It is translated as CASSKTSEGEQYF.